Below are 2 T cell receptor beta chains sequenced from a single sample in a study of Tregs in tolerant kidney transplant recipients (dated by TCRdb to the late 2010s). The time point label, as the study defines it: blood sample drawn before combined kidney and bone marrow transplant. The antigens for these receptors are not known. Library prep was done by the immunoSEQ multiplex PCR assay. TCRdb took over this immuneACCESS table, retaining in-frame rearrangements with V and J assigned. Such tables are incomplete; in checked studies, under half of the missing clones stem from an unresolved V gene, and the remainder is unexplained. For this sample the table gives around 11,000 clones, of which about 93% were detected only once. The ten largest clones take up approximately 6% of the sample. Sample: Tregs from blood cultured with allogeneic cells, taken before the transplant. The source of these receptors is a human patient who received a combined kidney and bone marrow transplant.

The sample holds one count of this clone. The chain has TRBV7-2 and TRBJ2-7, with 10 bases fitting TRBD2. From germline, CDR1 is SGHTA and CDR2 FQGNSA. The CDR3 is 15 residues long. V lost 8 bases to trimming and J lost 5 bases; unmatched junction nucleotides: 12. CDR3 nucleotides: TGTGCCAGCGTACCCGGGACTAGCGCGTTGAACGAGCAGTACTTC. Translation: CASVPGTSALNEQYF.

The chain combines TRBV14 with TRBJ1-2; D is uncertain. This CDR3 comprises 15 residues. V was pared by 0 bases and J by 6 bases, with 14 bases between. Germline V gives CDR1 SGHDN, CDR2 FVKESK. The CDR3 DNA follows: TGTGCCAGCAGCCAAGAACCTCCGTGGAGCCATGGCTACACCTTC. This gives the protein CASSQEPPWSHGYTF.